This TCR beta chain was documented in a study of cytomegalovirus exposure and HLA in healthy donors. PCR amplification relied on 60 Vbeta primers (plus 13 Jbeta primers). Clones were read by immunoSEQ multiplex PCR, and TCRdb kept only the in-frame ones, dropping some. The table lists 160,000 or so clones, around 72% of them singletons, with 7% in the top ten. This cohort consisted of healthy bone marrow donors. General study points: Accurate HLA-A and HLA-B prediction from TCR beta sequences was reported for most subjects.

The CDR3 has 17 amino acids. The V segment lost 0 bases and the J segment 5 bases; nucleotides outside the gene matches: 7. Germline V gives CDR1 LGHNA, CDR2 YSLEER. This clone was found a few times. The antigen is undetermined. This sequence was found in a woman aged 40 to 50 in good health and CMV-seropositive. The specimen sequenced was PBMCs. This rearrangement joins TRBV4-3 to TRBJ2-3; 11 positions match TRBD2. Here the CDR3 reads CASSQDTVAGGRDTQYF. CDR3 bases: TGCGCCAGCAGCCAAGATACTGTAGCGGGGGGGCGAGATACGCAGTATTTT.